These 21 T cell receptor beta chains share one sample of origin, sequenced in a study of shared clonotypes between healthy human individuals. Only in-frame clones appear in the TCRdb table, and some are missing; sequencing was by immunoSEQ multiplex PCR. The sample has some 470,000 clones; about three quarters are singletons. Sequenced material: PBMCs. The receptors stem from a woman between 40 and 50 years old in good health. Some clones in this sample may be carry-over from other donors' samples.

The chain combines TRBV2 with TRBJ2-3; D gene ambiguous. The V end was cut by 7 bases, the J end by 0 bases, with 17 bases between. The CDR3 consists of 16 residues. Germline lookup yields CDR1 SNHLY and CDR2 FYNNEI. This CDR3 is CASNQLKVTSTDTQYF. The CDR3 DNA is TGTGCCAGCAATCAACTTAAGGTTACCAGCACAGATACGCAGTATTTT.

The genes are TRBV5-1 and TRBJ1-4; maybe TRBD1 (5 bases). V was clipped by 0 bases and J by 8 bases, with 8 bases between them. The CDR3 is 13 residues long. Looked up from germline, CDR1 is SGHRS and CDR2 is YFSETQ. The chain's CDR3 is CASSLEGHEKLFF. In DNA, the CDR3 is TGCGCCAGCAGCTTGGAGGGGCACGAAAAACTGTTTTTT.

V and J are TRBV6-1 and TRBJ1-5; D is perhaps TRBD1 (6 bases). The germline V gene encodes CDR1 MNHNS and CDR2 SASEGT. The CDR3 covers 14 residues. V was clipped by 6 bases and J by 6 bases, with 15 bases between them. The CDR3 coding sequence is TGTGCCAGCAGAAAACAGGGATTGGGTCAGCCCCAGCATTTT. This sequence encodes CASRKQGLGQPQHF.

J is TRBJ2-7 and V is TRBV9; 7 positions match TRBD2. The CDR3 is made up of 15 amino acids. The V and J ends lost 0 bases and 2 bases, in that order; junction bases with no gene match: 5. Germline-derived CDR1 and CDR2 are SGDLS and YYNGEE. The DNA for the CDR3 is TGTGCCAGCAGCGTAGGGACTAGGGGAGCCTACGAGCAGTACTTC. As protein: CASSVGTRGAYEQYF.

The chain is built from TRBV5-1 and TRBJ2-1; 14 nucleotides agree with TRBD2. The CDR3 is made up of 18 amino acids. Unmatched junction bases numbered 6, after V lost 4 bases and J lost 0 bases. Looked up from germline, CDR1 is SGHRS and CDR2 is YFSETQ. CDR3 in amino acids: CASSALTSGRASYNEQFF. The CDR3, as DNA: TGCGCCAGCAGCGCACTGACTAGCGGGAGGGCCTCCTACAATGAGCAGTTCTTC.

This clone is categorized as medium-sized. Distinct nucleotide sequences in the sample also encode this CDR3. The rearrangement joins TRBV21-1 to TRBJ1-2; no DNA check was done on the table's D call, TRBD1. TRBV21-1 is designated a pseudogene. The CDR3 loop spans 11 amino acids. Written as DNA, the CDR3 is TGTGCCAGCGGGACAGGGGGGAGTGAGACCTTC. Amino acid sequence: CASGTGGSETF.

The V gene is TRBV6-1, the J gene TRBJ1-2; D is uncertain. V lost 8 bases and J lost 2, with 9 bases in between. This CDR3 is 12 amino acids long. The germline gives CDR1 MNHNS, CDR2 SASEGT. CDR3 nucleotide sequence: TGTGCCAGCTCCGACGGAAACTATGGCTACACCTTC. Its protein product is CASSDGNYGYTF.

This clone was observed a few times. CDR3 protein: CARRKTGRVGVDEQYF. The DNA of the CDR3 is TGTGCCAGAAGGAAAACTGGGAGGGTAGGCGTTGACGAGCAGTACTTC. V usage is TRBV7-5 and J usage is TRBJ2-7; the table's D call of TRBD2 was not tested on the DNA. TRBV7-5 is noted as a pseudogene. This CDR3 region has 16 residues.

The V and J genes are TRBV7-9 and TRBJ1-1; D remains ambiguous. Trimming pared 4 bases from V and 1 base from J, leaving 7 bases between. CDR3 size: 13 residues. The germline gives CDR1 SEHNR, CDR2 FQNEAQ (reference sequence). The CDR3 loop reads CASSYTSNTEAFF. The CDR3, as DNA: TGTGCCAGCAGCTACACATCGAACACTGAAGCTTTCTTT.

Concerning this clone: A clone one base away is much larger, so this may be a read error. Given the absence of the conserved phenylalanine or tryptophan at the CDR3 end, a read error is likely. The J gene is TRBJ2-7, the V gene TRBV4-1, with TRBD2 identical over 7 bases. There are 16 residues in the CDR3. Germline-derived CDR1 and CDR2 are MGHRA and YSYEKL. With V trimmed by 3 bases and J by 4 bases, 12 bases remained unmatched. The chain's CDR3 is CASSHQGLAVSYEQYL. The CDR3 DNA reads TGCGCCAGCAGCCACCAAGGTCTAGCGGTATCTTACGAGCAGTACCTC.

This chain links TRBV7-2 with TRBJ1-3; no reliable D call. The CDR3 extends over 15 amino acids. Germline-derived CDR1 and CDR2 are SGHTA and FQGNSA. The ends were cut back, 3 bases at V and 0 bases at J, with 9 bases in the middle. The CDR3 bases are TGTGCCAGCAGCTTTTCTCCTAACTCTGGAAACACCATATATTTT. Protein sequence: CASSFSPNSGNTIYF.

The J gene is TRBJ2-3, the V gene TRBV15, with 8 bases matching TRBD1. Trimming removed 0 bases from V and 5 bases from J; junction bases left unmatched: 7. Looked up from germline, CDR1 is LNHNV and CDR2 is YYDKDF (reference sequence). The CDR3 totals 16 residues. The CDR3 is CATSRDRDRRVDTQYF. The CDR3 coding sequence is TGTGCCACCAGCAGAGATCGGGACAGGCGGGTAGATACGCAGTATTTT.

CDR3 DNA: TGTGCCAGCAGCCCGGATAGGGGTAAGCAGTTCTTC. As protein: CASSPDRGKQFF. J is TRBJ2-1 and V is TRBV7-2, with D perhaps matching TRBD1 (5 bases). Trimming took 5 bases from V and 11 from J, leaving 13 bases between them. The CDR3 has 12 amino acids. CDR1 is SGHTA and CDR2 is FQGNSA in the germline V gene.

The V call is TRBV6-5, the J call TRBJ1-4; D is unresolved. This CDR3 has 13 amino acids. V dropped 2 bases and J dropped 7 bases, with 8 bases sitting between them. Germline V lookup: CDR1 MNHEY, CDR2 SVGAGI. The CDR3 DNA reads as TGTGCCAGCAGTTACCAACAAGGTGAAAAACTGTTTTTT. This codes for CASSYQQGEKLFF.

J is TRBJ2-5 and V is TRBV5-1, with 9 bases identical to TRBD1. The germline CDR1 and CDR2 sequences are SGHRS and YFSETQ. The trim removed 1 base at V and 1 base at J, leaving 8 bases unmatched. The CDR3 has 17 amino acids. The CDR3 DNA follows: TGCGCCAGCAGCTTGTTACCGGGACAGGGAATCCAAGAGACCCAGTACTTC. It codes for CASSLLPGQGIQETQYF.

The chain has TRBV4-1 and TRBJ2-7; D might be TRBD2 (5 bases). The V end lost 3 bases, the J end lost 0 bases, and 9 bases lay between the germline ends. Germline V gene data show CDR1 as MGHRA and CDR2 as YSYEKL. The CDR3 runs 14 residues. The CDR3 nucleotides read TGCGCCAGCAGCCAGACGCTAGCCTCCTACGAGCAGTACTTC. Translation: CASSQTLASYEQYF.

This clone was seen only a few times. The chain combines TRBV27 with TRBJ2-3; D not certain. The germline V gene has CDR1 MNHEY and CDR2 SMNVEV (reference sequence). Between the trimmed V and J ends, which lost 0 bases and 0 bases, there was a span of 4 bases. This CDR3 spans 14 amino acids. The CDR3 loop is CASSLSLSTDTQYF. In DNA, the CDR3 is TGTGCCAGCAGTTTATCCCTAAGCACAGATACGCAGTATTTT.

This chain uses TRBV7-9 with TRBJ1-4, with D uncertain. The CDR3 runs 16 residues. V gave up 1 base and J gave up 8 bases, with 17 bases separating them. Germline-derived CDR1 and CDR2 are SEHNR and FQNEAQ (reference sequence). In nucleotides, the CDR3 is TGTGCCAGCAGCTTAGTAAACGTGAGGACGAGGGAAAAACTGTTTTTT. It encodes CASSLVNVRTREKLFF.

This chain joins TRBV30 and TRBJ2-5; maybe TRBD2 (6 bases). Judging by the DNA end, TRBJ2-7 fits better; the J call may be wrong. The CDR3 runs to 13 residues. Germline CDR1 GTSNPN, CDR2 SVGIG (reference sequence). The CDR3 DNA sequence: TGTGCCTGGGGCAGAGGGCGGGGTTACGAGCAGTACTTC. Amino acid sequence: CAWGRGRGYEQYF.

This clone was picked up a small number of times. The CDR3 DNA reads TGTGCCAGCAGCGAAAGAACTAGCGGGAGCTCCTACGAGCAGTACTTC. Translated: CASSERTSGSSYEQYF. The chain employs TRBV9 and TRBJ2-7; 11 positions agree with TRBD2. V lost 3 bases to trimming and J lost 0 bases; unmatched junction nucleotides: 5. The CDR3 runs to 16 residues. Germline V CDR1 and CDR2: SGDLS, YYNGEE.

J is TRBJ2-5 and V is TRBV7-2; tentative D call: TRBD2 (5 bases). Per germline, CDR1 SGHTA and CDR2 FQGNSA. The ends were cut back, 1 base at V and 7 bases at J, with 7 bases in the middle. CDR3 length: 12 amino acids. DNA of the CDR3: TGTGCCAGCAGCTTAGGAGGAGGGACCCAGTACTTC. Translated, it gives CASSLGGGTQYF.